A single sample gave rise to the 10 T cell receptor beta chains below, sequenced in a study of control samples from healthy donors and cancer patients. Measured with immunoSEQ multiplex PCR; TCRdb has only the in-frame clones, and not every one. The sample includes 100,000 to 150,000 clones, about 92% of them seen just once. The sample was blood. Receptors were obtained from a woman aged 45-65 years in good health.

This clone occurred once. The chain uses TRBV5-1 and TRBJ2-7, with D perhaps being TRBD1 or TRBD2 (6 bases each). CDR3 length: 15 residues. The germline V gene encodes CDR1 SGHRS and CDR2 YFSETQ. Deletions cut 4 bases from V and 3 bases from J, with 17 bases between. CDR3 amino acids: CASSLRDKGIYEQYF. The DNA for the CDR3 is TGCGCCAGCAGCCTGCGGGACAAGGGTATCTACGAGCAGTACTTC.

The V call is TRBV4-2, the J call TRBJ2-3, with 10 nucleotides matching TRBD2. Germline-derived CDR1 and CDR2 are LGHNA and YNFKEQ. CDR3 length: 17 residues. V shed 5 bases and J 6 bases; nucleotides not matched to a gene: 14. The CDR3 region has the DNA TGTGCCAGCAGCACCCGGACTAGCGGCACCGGAGGGGATACGCAGTATTTT. Its protein is CASSTRTSGTGGDTQYF.

The chain recombines TRBV6-6 with TRBJ2-2; 7 bases are a match to TRBD1. V dropped 6 bases and J dropped 5; count of bases not matched to a gene: 9. This CDR3 spans 15 amino acids. The germline gives CDR1 MNHNY, CDR2 SVGAGI (reference sequence). This CDR3 is CASRLGTALTGELFF. The CDR3 DNA reads TGTGCCAGCAGACTCGGGACAGCACTAACCGGGGAGCTGTTTTTT.

Remarks on this clone: Germline and junction disagree at one end, which may indicate a read error. The same CDR3 can be traced to other DNA sequences in this sample. This chain joins TRBV14 and TRBJ1-4; D unresolved. The CDR3 has 14 amino acids. Germline CDR1 SGHDN, CDR2 FVKESK. CDR3 DNA sequence: TGCGCCAGCAGCCCGGTGTTTGGGAGTGAAAAACTGTTTTTT. Amino acid sequence: CASSPVFGSEKLFF.

The V and J genes are TRBV7-9 and TRBJ1-4; a weak D match, TRBD1 (6 bases). The CDR3 totals 13 residues. The V end lost 11 bases, the J end lost 7 bases, and 17 bases lay between the germline ends. CDR1 SEHNR and CDR2 FQNEAQ come from the germline V gene (reference sequence). CDR3 in amino acids: CAGEQGYGEKLFF. CDR3 bases: TGTGCCGGGGAACAGGGATACGGTGAAAAACTGTTTTTT.

V is TRBV18 and J is TRBJ2-5; D possibly matches TRBD1 or TRBD2 (5 bases each). Trimming removed 3 bases at V and 4 bases at J, with 18 bases between. This CDR3 has 16 residues. Looked up from germline, CDR1 is KGHSH and CDR2 is LQKENI. This CDR3 reads CASSPLGTPKAETQYF. The CDR3, as DNA: TGTGCCAGCTCACCTTTAGGGACCCCCAAAGCAGAGACCCAGTACTTC.

This clone came up once. The chain couples TRBV5-8 to TRBJ1-3; TRBD1 matches at 8 bases. Germline-derived CDR1 and CDR2 are SGHTS and YDEGEE. The CDR3 length is 15 residues. Trimming removed 5 bases from V and 4 bases from J; junction bases left unmatched: 8. DNA of the CDR3: TGTGCCAGCAGGTTCGAGACAGGGGTAGGAAACACCATATATTTT. Translation gives CASRFETGVGNTIYF.

The CDR3 is CASSSIYGYTF. As DNA, the CDR3 is TGTGCCAGCAGCTCTATCTATGGCTACACCTTC. The genes are TRBV5-4 and TRBJ1-2; D unclear. V was pared by 3 bases and J by 4 bases, with 4 bases between. Germline V gene sequence: CDR1 SGHNT, CDR2 YYREEE (reference sequence). The CDR3 is 11 amino acids.

The genes are TRBV2 and TRBJ2-7; the match to TRBD2 covers 14 bases. Unmatched junction bases numbered 8, after V lost 7 bases and J lost 6 bases. The CDR3 is made up of 15 amino acids. The germline V gene encodes CDR1 SNHLY and CDR2 FYNNEI. The CDR3 DNA reads TGTGCCAGCATTTCGCCGGGACTAGCGGGAGTCGAGCAGTACTTC. Translating it yields CASISPGLAGVEQYF.

The chain recombines TRBV5-1 with TRBJ1-2, with D possibly matching TRBD1 (6 bases). Germline CDR1 SGHRS, CDR2 YFSETQ. Trimming took off 3 bases at V and 6 bases at J, with 12 bases between the two ends. This CDR3 comprises 13 residues. CDR3 residues: CASSSTGRNGYTF. The CDR3 bases are TGCGCCAGCAGCTCAACAGGGAGAAATGGCTACACCTTC.